The next 27 T cell receptor beta chains were all read from a single sample in a study of blood T cell repertoires in COVID-19. The data were produced by immunoSEQ multiplex PCR, yet TCRdb's version contains in-frame clones alone and is incomplete. The sample comprises 120,000 to 150,000 clones, more than 70% of which are singletons, and over 9.5% rests with the top ten. The sample taken for sequencing was peripheral blood. The receptors were sampled from a man aged 45 to 65 with active or convalescent COVID-19.

The chain is built from TRBV18 and TRBJ2-3, with D possibly TRBD1 on 6 matching bases. V lost 3 bases to trimming and J lost 3 bases, with 13 bases between them. The CDR3 sequence is 15 residues long. Germline CDR1 KGHSH, CDR2 LQKENI. Here the CDR3 reads CASSPRDTVTDTQYF. The CDR3 nucleotides are TGTGCCAGCTCACCTCGGGACACCGTTACAGATACGCAGTATTTT.

This CDR3 is CASSHPTGRFDGNTIYF. The CDR3 coding sequence is TGCGCCAGCAGCCATCCCACCGGGAGGTTCGATGGAAACACCATATATTTT. This rearrangement joins TRBV4-1 to TRBJ1-3, with D unresolved. V dropped 3 bases and J dropped 3 bases, with 18 bases sitting between them. This CDR3 spans 17 amino acids. Germline CDR1 reads MGHRA; CDR2 reads YSYEKL.

The chain joins TRBV24-1 to TRBJ1-2; D gene ambiguous. Germline loops: CDR1 KGHDR, CDR2 SFDVKD. V gave up 3 bases and J gave up 0 bases, with 7 bases separating them. There are 14 residues in the CDR3. The CDR3 region has the DNA TGTGCCACCAGTGATGTCAGTTCTAACTATGGCTACACCTTC. Translation gives CATSDVSSNYGYTF.

This clone was seen a handful of times. The chain employs TRBV28 and TRBJ2-2; 10 bases fit TRBD1. CDR1 MDHEN and CDR2 SYDVKM come from the germline V gene. With 4 bases clipped from V and 3 bases from J, the junction kept 23 bases outside the gene matches. The CDR3 consists of 22 residues. The CDR3 DNA sequence: TGTGCCAGCAGTTCAATCTCCTCCGGGACAGGGGTTCGTCTTTTGGACACCGGGGAGCTGTTTTTT. This encodes CASSSISSGTGVRLLDTGELFF.

The chain is built from TRBV28 and TRBJ2-7; D gene uncertain. V lost 6 bases to trimming and J lost 1 base, with 16 bases between them. Germline V gives CDR1 MDHEN, CDR2 SYDVKM. The CDR3 is 15 amino acids. CDR3 sequence reads: CASSSPGRNSYEQYF. In DNA, the CDR3 is TGTGCCAGCAGCTCCCCTGGCCGCAATTCCTACGAGCAGTACTTC.

CDR3 sequence: CASSEIGFNTIYF. The CDR3 DNA follows: TGTGCCAGCAGTGAAATCGGGTTTAACACCATATATTTT. The rearrangement uses TRBV6-1 and TRBJ1-3; D gene uncertain. CDR1 is MNHNS and CDR2 is SASEGT in the germline V gene. The CDR3 contains 13 residues. V was shortened by 2 bases and J by 7 bases, with 9 bases between the two germline ends.

Turning to this clone: In the same sample, other DNA sequences code for this CDR3. The V call is TRBV6-5, the J call TRBJ2-7; tentative D call: TRBD1 (5 bases). The CDR3 spans 14 residues. The V end was cut by 0 bases, the J end by 4 bases, with 10 bases between. Germline lookup yields CDR1 MNHEY and CDR2 SVGAGI. CDR3: CASSYSRRGYEQYF. The CDR3 nucleotides read TGTGCCAGCAGTTACTCCAGAAGGGGATACGAGCAGTACTTC.

The chain combines TRBV28 with TRBJ1-5; D remains unclear. The CDR3 is 17 amino acids. V lost 5 bases and J lost 0, with 17 bases in between. CDR1 is MDHEN and CDR2 is SYDVKM in the germline V gene. The CDR3 DNA follows: TGTGCCAGCAGTCGCCGGGTGGGTTTGTCTAGCAATCAGCCCCAGCATTTT. Translating gives CASSRRVGLSSNQPQHF.

The gene calls are TRBV7-9 and TRBJ1-4, with 8 bases matching TRBD1. V lost 4 bases and J lost 4; bases outside the gene matches: 2. The CDR3 has 14 amino acids. Germline-derived CDR1 and CDR2 are SEHNR and FQNEAQ (reference sequence). The CDR3 DNA is TGTGCCAGCAGCTCGGGACAGGTTAATGAAAAACTGTTTTTT. Residues: CASSSGQVNEKLFF.

The J gene is TRBJ2-7, the V gene TRBV19, with 10 bases that match TRBD1. Germline V gene sequence: CDR1 LNHDA, CDR2 SQIVND (reference sequence). The CDR3 covers 17 residues. The J segment lost 6 bases and the V segment lost 3 bases, leaving 14 bases of the junction unmatched. CDR3 protein: CASSIALTGGLPSEQYF. The DNA of the CDR3 is TGTGCCAGTAGTATCGCCTTGACAGGGGGCTTACCCAGCGAGCAGTACTTC.

This clone occurred once. The chain is built from TRBV11-2 and TRBJ2-3, with TRBD1 matching over 8 bases. J was trimmed by 2 bases and V by 5 bases; bases with no gene match: 6. The CDR3 has 15 amino acids. Germline-derived CDR1 and CDR2 are SGHAT and FQNNGV. The CDR3 loop is CASSQRQGPTDTQYF. CDR3 coding DNA: TGTGCCAGCAGCCAGAGACAGGGGCCCACAGATACGCAGTATTTT.

This chain joins TRBV24-1 and TRBJ1-2; no clear D gene. Trimming pared 4 bases from V and 3 bases from J, leaving 11 bases between. Germline V gene data show CDR1 as KGHDR and CDR2 as SFDVKD. The CDR3 consists of 14 residues. CDR3 sequence (DNA): TGTGCCACCAGTGACGCTCGGAGGGACTATGGCTACACCTTC. Its translation is CATSDARRDYGYTF.

The chain employs TRBV6-5 and TRBJ1-4, with D tentatively TRBD1 (6 bases). The germline gives CDR1 MNHEY, CDR2 SVGAGI. V lost 4 bases to trimming and J lost 4 bases, with 13 bases between them. The CDR3 totals 15 residues. CDR3 in amino acids: CASSSDEGDNEKLFF. The CDR3, as DNA: TGTGCCAGCAGTTCCGATGAGGGGGATAATGAAAAACTGTTTTTT.

In this sample, this clone turned up once. The chain has TRBV6-5 and TRBJ1-2; no firm D call. The CDR3 covers 15 residues. Germline V gives CDR1 MNHEY, CDR2 SVGAGI. Trimming stripped 0 bases from V and 2 bases from J, with 10 bases between. The CDR3 here is CASSYSRRRNYGYTF. The CDR3 bases are TGTGCCAGCAGTTACTCGAGGCGAAGGAACTATGGCTACACCTTC.

The chain links TRBV7-9 to TRBJ1-4; D is perhaps TRBD1 (6 bases). CDR3 length: 15 amino acids. The germline CDR1 and CDR2 sequences are SEHNR and FQNEAQ (reference sequence). The V end lost 5 bases, the J end lost 6 bases, and 16 bases lay between the germline ends. CDR3 region: CASSPGRTEDEKLFF. The DNA of the CDR3 is TGTGCCAGCAGCCCAGGACGGACAGAGGATGAAAAACTGTTTTTT.

The CDR3 sequence: CASSPRVPGRAFF. The DNA of the CDR3 is TGTGCCAGCAGTCCCCGAGTTCCCGGGAGAGCTTTCTTT. The chain is built from TRBV28 and TRBJ1-1; D is unclear. Germline assignment: CDR1 MDHEN and CDR2 SYDVKM. Trimming cost V 5 bases and J 10 bases, with 17 bases left between them. The CDR3 length is 13 residues.

With regard to this clone: At one of its ends the junction is not consistent with the germline gene, which may arise from a read error. V usage is TRBV19 and J usage is TRBJ1-2, with D uncertain. The CDR3 is 13 amino acids. The germline V gene has CDR1 LNHDA and CDR2 SQIVND (reference sequence). CDR3 amino acids: CASSIALTHSGAF. The CDR3 DNA follows: TGTGCCAGTAGTATAGCTCTGACCCATAGCGGCGCCTTC. The full variable domain, rest sourced from reference TRBV19 and TRBJ1-2, is DGGITQSPKYLFRKEGQNVTLSCEQNLNHDAMYWYRQDPGQGLRLIYYSQIVNDFQKGDIAEGYSVSREKKESFPLTVTSAQKNPTAFYLCASSIALTHSGAFGSGTRLTVV.

This chain links TRBV3-1 (or the pseudogene TRBV3-2) with TRBJ2-5; no firm D call. Trimming removed 0 bases from V and 0 bases from J, with 8 bases in between. Germline values: CDR1 LGHDT, CDR2 YNNKEL (reference sequence). The CDR3 extends over 15 amino acids. DNA of the CDR3: TGTGCCAGCAGCCAAGAATCCGCGGACCAAGAGACCCAGTACTTC. Residues: CASSQESADQETQYF.

V usage is TRBV30 and J usage is TRBJ2-2, with unresolved D. From germline, CDR1 is GTSNPN and CDR2 SVGIG (reference sequence). The CDR3 length is 15 residues. The V gene lost 0 bases and the J gene lost 3 bases, with 11 bases spanning the gap. CDR3 sequence: CAWSVASADTGELFF. DNA for the CDR3: TGTGCCTGGAGTGTGGCGAGCGCCGACACCGGGGAGCTGTTTTTT.

The chain combines TRBV10-3 with TRBJ2-5, with TRBD1 identical over 7 bases. CDR3 length equals 15 residues. With V trimmed by 5 bases and J by 0 bases, 6 bases remained unmatched. Looked up from germline, CDR1 is ENHRY and CDR2 is SYGVKD. The CDR3 coding sequence is TGTGCCATCAGTACCGGGACAGAGTACCAAGAGACCCAGTACTTC. The encoded protein is CAISTGTEYQETQYF.

This chain links TRBV27 with TRBJ1-5; D unresolved. The CDR3 is 12 amino acids. The V and J ends lost 2 bases and 6 bases respectively, with 5 bases between them. In germline, CDR1 is MNHEY, CDR2 SMNVEV (reference sequence). The CDR3 bases are TGTGCCAGCAGTTTAGGCGGTCAGCCCCAGCATTTT. As protein: CASSLGGQPQHF.

V and J are TRBV18 and TRBJ1-1; D may be TRBD1 (5 bases). The CDR3 runs 17 residues. Trimming removed 3 bases from V and 4 bases from J, with 21 bases in between. Germline CDR1 and CDR2: KGHSH and LQKENI. The CDR3 protein is CASSPQKESRVTTEAFF. CDR3 coding DNA: TGTGCCAGCTCACCCCAAAAGGAGTCCAGGGTGACCACTGAAGCTTTCTTT. Full variable domain (rest looked up from reference TRBV18 and TRBJ1-1): NAGVMQNPRHLVRRRGQEARLRCSPMKGHSHVYWYRQLPEEGLKFMVYLQKENIIDESGMPKERFSAEFPKEGPSILRIQQVVRGDSAAYFCASSPQKESRVTTEAFFGQGTRLTVV.

J is TRBJ2-1 and V is TRBV11-2; TRBD2 aligns across 14 bases. Germline V lookup: CDR1 SGHAT, CDR2 FQNNGV. This CDR3 is 15 amino acids long. Germline trimming cut 5 bases from V and 7 bases from J; bases unmatched to any gene: 4. CDR3 nucleotides: TGTGCCAGCAGCCCGGGACTAGCGGGAGTAAATGAGCAGTTCTTC. Protein: CASSPGLAGVNEQFF.

The chain employs TRBV21-1 and TRBJ2-7; whether TRBD2, the table's D call, matches the DNA was not checked. TRBV21-1 is designated a pseudogene. The CDR3 consists of 14 residues. The CDR3 reads CASLARLGGYEQYF. The CDR3 DNA sequence: TGTGCCAGCCTTGCAAGGCTGGGGGGGTACGAGCAGTACTTC.

The J gene is TRBJ2-3, the V gene TRBV15, with 10 bases matching TRBD1. Germline V gene lookup returns CDR1 LNHNV and CDR2 YYDKDF (reference sequence). The CDR3 extends over 17 amino acids. V shed 2 bases, J shed 7 bases, and the junction held 12 bases outside the gene matches. In DNA, the CDR3 is TGTGCCACCAGCAGATCAATCCGGGACAGGGGAATGAATACGCAGTATTTT. This translates into CATSRSIRDRGMNTQYF.

The J gene is TRBJ2-5, the V gene TRBV5-1, with 12 bases aligning to TRBD2. The CDR3 extends over 16 amino acids. After removal of 3 bases from V and 4 bases from J, the junction contained 7 bases not matched to a gene. Germline CDR1 and CDR2: SGHRS and YFSETQ. DNA for the CDR3: TGCGCCAGCAGCTCCACGGCACTAGCGGGAGGAGAGACCCAGTACTTC. Its protein is CASSSTALAGGETQYF.

This chain uses TRBV9 with TRBJ2-1; 9 bases agree with TRBD2. The CDR3 length is 16 residues. Germline trimming cut 5 bases from V and 2 bases from J; bases unmatched to any gene: 8. Germline loops: CDR1 SGDLS, CDR2 YYNGEE. In nucleotides, the CDR3 is TGTGCCAGCAGTGCCTCTAGCGGGGCAACCTACAATGAGCAGTTCTTC. Translating it yields CASSASSGATYNEQFF.